A selection of T cell receptor beta chains follows, all from one sample in a study of early T cells in non-severe SARS-CoV-2 infection. Each CDR3 protein is one row after TCRdb ran MiXCR on the 5' RACE reads. The data show tens of thousands of distinct CDR3 sequences, 10% to 15% seen once. Sequenced here: whole blood, sampled at baseline. All receptors come from an adult who was a healthcare worker with PCR-confirmed SARS-CoV-2 infection or an uninfected control (not recorded which). The donor label of this sample is uncertain. Both conserved end residues are part of each CDR3. The D gene is left open where the match is weak. For some rows the clone size is stated as once, few or many, or as a class when expanded; others skip it.

CDR3 DNA: TGTGCCAGCTCAGGCCAGGCGGCCAACGTCCTGACTTTC
CDR3 protein: CASSGQAANVLTF
V gene: TRBV18
D gene: NA
clone size: NA
J gene: TRBJ2-6

CDR3 DNA: TGTGCCAGCCACTTTGTGAACACTGAAGCTTTCTTT
CDR3 protein: CASHFVNTEAFF
V gene: TRBV5-6
D gene: NA
clone size: NA
J gene: TRBJ1-1

CDR3 DNA: TGTGCCAGCAGTTTAAAAAGGGACCCCTTTCGTCATGGCTACACCTTC
CDR3 protein: CASSLKRDPFRHGYTF
V gene: TRBV12-3/TRBV12-4
D gene: NA
clone size: many
J gene: TRBJ1-2

CDR3 DNA: TGTGCCAGCAGCTTCACTTGGACGGATGGGGCCTACAATGAGCAGTTCTTC
CDR3 protein: CASSFTWTDGAYNEQFF
V gene: TRBV7-6
D gene: NA
clone size: many
J gene: TRBJ2-1

CDR3 DNA: TGCAGTGCTAGTTCTGGGACAGGGCAAGAGACCCAGTACTTC
CDR3 protein: CSASSGTGQETQYF
V gene: TRBV20-1
D gene: TRBD1
clone size: many
J gene: TRBJ2-5

CDR3 DNA: TGCAGCGTTTCGACAGGGTCTTCGTACGAGCAGTACTTC
CDR3 protein: CSVSTGSSYEQYF
V gene: TRBV29-1
D gene: TRBD1
clone size: many
J gene: TRBJ2-7

CDR3 DNA: TGTGCCAGTAGCCCGGGACAGGGGGCCTACGAGCAGTACTTC
CDR3 protein: CASSPGQGAYEQYF
V gene: TRBV4-2
D gene: TRBD1
clone size: many
J gene: TRBJ2-7

CDR3 DNA: TGCAGTGCCGTGATCGTTTTAGGATACGAGCAGTACTTC
CDR3 protein: CSAVIVLGYEQYF
V gene: TRBV20-1
D gene: NA
clone size: NA
J gene: TRBJ2-7

CDR3 DNA: TGCAGTGCTAGACCCCACGTGGGGGGTAGCAATCAGCCCCAGCATTTT
CDR3 protein: CSARPHVGGSNQPQHF
V gene: TRBV20-1
D gene: NA
clone size: few
J gene: TRBJ1-5

CDR3 DNA: TGCAGTGCTCCGCCCATGGGAGGGAGCCTTATGAACACTGAAGCTTTCTTT
CDR3 protein: CSAPPMGGSLMNTEAFF
V gene: TRBV20-1
D gene: NA
clone size: many
J gene: TRBJ1-1